The clone carrying this TCR beta chain was recorded many times. These data are taken from a study of spatial heterogeneity in lung cancer. Germline V gene data show CDR1 as MNHEY and CDR2 as SVGAGI. The CDR3 extends over 15 amino acids. The V gene lost 0 bases and the J gene lost 4 bases, with 10 bases spanning the gap. Time point described: blood at routine non-recurrence follow-up after resection. TCRdb re-derived calls from the 5' RACE reads in MiXCR, one entry per CDR3 protein. The sample records roughly 16,000 distinct CDR3 sequences, approximately 6.8% being singletons. The V and J genes are TRBV6-5 and TRBJ2-1, with no clear D. The source of this sequence is a male donor with early-stage non-small cell lung cancer. The sample was PBMCs, taken at follow-up. CDR3 in amino acids: CASSYSIIGYNEQFF. CDR3 DNA: TGTGCCAGCAGTTACTCGATTATCGGATACAATGAGCAGTTCTTC.